This T cell receptor (beta chain) was identified during a study of cytomegalovirus exposure and HLA in healthy donors (dated by TCRdb to the late 2010s). Some background on the complete study: According to a later analysis, one platform produced both the 110 or so validation repertoires and the 670 or so repertoires of the first cohort. The study was designed to test whether signatures of past pathogen exposure could be identified by cataloging public T cell receptors. To predict cytomegalovirus infection status, the study brought together high-throughput TCR immunosequencing, statistical association of individual TCRs with disease status, and machine learning. In addition to the first cohort of 666 subjects, a separate validation cohort of under 150 different subjects was used. Results the study describes overall, beyond this receptor: A later analysis had no HLA typing for the validation cohort, so co-occurrence there was scored across all 120 repertoires. A later analysis found that TCRs clustered in the first cohort also tended to co-occur in the roughly 120 validation repertoires, with 94% of cluster scores above 0. A few of the identified cytomegalovirus-associated TCR beta chains were confirmed in vitro to be specific for cytomegalovirus antigens. According to the authors, the approach could potentially be generalized to other disease states and immunological phenotypes. The classifier was reported to diagnose cytomegalovirus status with high specificity and sensitivity in both the original and validation cohorts. The study gave a list of 150 to 200 TCR beta chains associated with cytomegalovirus. Most TCR sequences were seen in very few donors, while some public TCRs were found in many individuals.

The donors were included in the validation cohort of approximately 120 subjects, a group kept apart from the roughly 730-subject first cohort. Libraries were made using the immunoSEQ multiplex PCR assay. The published analysis was carried out like this. A statistical classification framework was developed to diagnose cytomegalovirus status using the catalog of TCR beta chain sequences. The immuneACCESS repertoire file appears here via TCRdb, limited to in-frame rearrangements. These files lack a portion of the clones; in checked studies, under half of the deficit traces to unresolved V genes, and the cause of the others is not known. The DNA gave D and trimming, while V, J and clone size come from that table. This sample comprises 240,000 or so clones, approximately 83% of them detected only once. In total, the top ten clones hold 1.2% of the sample. The trim is 4 bases for V and 8 bases for J, with a gap of 12 bases between the germline ends. From the cysteine through the phenylalanine, the CDR3 covers 13 amino acids. The entry retains the CDR3 DNA only, 39 bases that are in frame from base 1. CDR1 and CDR2 (MNHNS, SASEGT) derive from the germline V gene.

As concerns this clone: Its antigen is unknown. There are no base qualities to consult, and no much larger clone falls within one base.

The TCR comes from a young woman in good health and CMV-seropositive. The chain couples TRBV6-1 to TRBJ1-5; tentative D gene TRBD1, with 5 bases matching. The sample taken for sequencing was PBMCs. For the CDR3, the sequence is CASSADQGKPQHF. In nucleotides, the sequence is TGTGCCAGCAGTGCTGATCAGGGAAAGCCCCAGCATTTT.